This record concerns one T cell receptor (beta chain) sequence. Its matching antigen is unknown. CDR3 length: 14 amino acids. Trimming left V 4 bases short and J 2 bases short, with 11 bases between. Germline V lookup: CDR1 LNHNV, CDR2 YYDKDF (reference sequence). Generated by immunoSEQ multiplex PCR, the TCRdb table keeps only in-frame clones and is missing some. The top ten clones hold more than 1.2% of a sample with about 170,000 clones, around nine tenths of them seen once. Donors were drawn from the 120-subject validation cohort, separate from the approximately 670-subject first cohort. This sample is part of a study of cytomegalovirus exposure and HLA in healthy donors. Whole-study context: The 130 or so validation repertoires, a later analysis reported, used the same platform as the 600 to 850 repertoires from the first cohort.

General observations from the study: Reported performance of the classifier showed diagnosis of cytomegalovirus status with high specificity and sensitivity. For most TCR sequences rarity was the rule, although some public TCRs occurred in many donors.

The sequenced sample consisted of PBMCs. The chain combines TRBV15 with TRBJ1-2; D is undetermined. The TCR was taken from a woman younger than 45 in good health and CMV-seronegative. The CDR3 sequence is CATSTSRGNYGYTF. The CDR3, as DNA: TGTGCCACCAGCACCAGCCGGGGAAACTATGGCTACACCTTC.